This T cell receptor beta chain was sequenced for a study of cytomegalovirus exposure and HLA in healthy donors. With 60 Vbeta and 13 Jbeta primers, the PCR was carried out. The table came from immunoSEQ multiplex PCR; TCRdb's copy has only in-frame clones and leaves some out. This repertoire shows about 180,000 clones, roughly 82% found once; its top ten account for more than 0.45%. Sequencing input: PBMCs. This TCR was sampled from a woman aged 50 to 60 in good health and CMV-seronegative.

The chain's CDR3 is CASSSRGGYTF. In DNA, the CDR3 is TGTGCCAGCAGTTCCAGGGGTGGCTACACCTTC. The chain is built from TRBV28 and TRBJ1-2; a possible D gene is TRBD1 (6 bases). Germline assignment: CDR1 MDHEN and CDR2 SYDVKM. CDR3 length: 11 residues. Trimming stripped 4 bases from V and 7 bases from J, with 7 bases between.